The 10 T cell receptor beta chains below come from one sample, sequenced in a study of identical twins. MiXCR, applied by TCRdb to the 5' RACE reads, yields one record per CDR3 protein. Among approximately 470,000 distinct CDR3 sequences listed, 11% to 15% were seen once. Another study also made use of these data, one on yellow fever vaccine responses in identical twins.

Sequencing input: CD4+ T cells sorted from blood. The receptors here all came from a woman aged 18 to 35 in good health.

This clonotype was observed a few times. The CDR3 loop reads CASSLYGLQGAGGETQYF. The CDR3 DNA reads TGCGCCAGCAGCTTGTACGGCCTACAGGGGGCCGGGGGGGAGACCCAGTACTTC. The genes are TRBV5-1 and TRBJ2-5; 9 bases align to TRBD1. CDR3 length equals 18 residues. Losses at the gene ends were 1 base for V and 5 bases for J; bases not matched to a gene: 15. Germline-derived CDR1 and CDR2 are SGHRS and YFSETQ.

The chain recombines TRBV25-1 with TRBJ2-3; 9 bases align to TRBD1. With V trimmed by 7 bases and J by 2 bases, 7 bases remained unmatched. Germline lookup yields CDR1 MGHDK and CDR2 SYGVNS. This CDR3 has 15 amino acids. DNA of the CDR3: TGTGCCAGCAAATCAACAGGGGGCTCCACAGATACGCAGTATTTT. Translation: CASKSTGGSTDTQYF.

The V call is TRBV19, the J call TRBJ2-3, with TRBD2 matching 9 bases. Germline assignment: CDR1 LNHDA and CDR2 SQIVND (reference sequence). The J segment lost 2 bases and the V segment lost 7 bases, leaving 1 base of the junction unmatched. The CDR3 spans 13 residues. The CDR3: CASTSGITDTQYF. The CDR3 DNA reads TGTGCCAGTACTAGCGGGATCACAGATACGCAGTATTTT.

V and J are TRBV20-1 and TRBJ2-2, with 10 bases fitting TRBD1. The V gene's germline CDR1 is DFQATT and CDR2 SNEGSKA (reference sequence). V shed 6 bases and J 10 bases; nucleotides not matched to a gene: 11. The CDR3 spans 14 residues. CDR3 sequence: CSAALRQGALELFF. The DNA of the CDR3 is TGCAGTGCCGCACTGAGACAGGGGGCGTTGGAGCTGTTTTTT.

The V gene is TRBV6-2 or TRBV6-3, the J gene TRBJ2-5; D is perhaps TRBD2 (6 bases). The CDR3 covers 14 residues. The V and J ends lost 5 bases and 4 bases respectively, with 14 bases between them. Looked up from germline, CDR1 is MNHEY and CDR2 is SVGEGT. The CDR3 DNA is TGTGCCAGCAGTGAGAAAATGGGAGGAGAGACCCAGTACTTC. It yields the protein CASSEKMGGETQYF.

The table lists this clonotype with a few counts. The V call is TRBV20-1, the J call TRBJ2-7; 10 nucleotides match TRBD1. With V trimmed by 5 bases and J by 3 bases, 4 bases remained unmatched. The CDR3 loop spans 13 amino acids. Germline V gives CDR1 DFQATT, CDR2 SNEGSKA (reference sequence). The CDR3 region is CSAPRDRGYEQYF. CDR3 nucleotide sequence: TGCAGTGCTCCCCGGGACAGGGGCTACGAGCAGTACTTC.

This clonotype was seen a few times. J is TRBJ2-7 and V is TRBV5-4, with D possibly being TRBD1 or TRBD2 (5 bases each). CDR1 SGHNT and CDR2 YYREEE come from the germline V gene (reference sequence). V was cut by 3 bases and J by 6 bases, with 19 bases left in between. The CDR3 contains 15 residues. The CDR3 loop reads CASSSRVTGLSEQYF. The CDR3, as DNA: TGTGCCAGCAGCTCTCGAGTCACGGGGCTGAGCGAGCAGTACTTC.

The chain is built from TRBV6-1 and TRBJ1-3; no clear D gene. The germline CDR1 and CDR2 sequences are MNHNS and SASEGT. CDR3 length equals 14 residues. The ends were cut back, 6 bases at V and 0 bases at J, with 9 bases in the middle. CDR3 DNA: TGTGCCAGCAGCCGGACGGACTCTGGAAACACCATATATTTT. This translates into CASSRTDSGNTIYF.

This clonotype came up many times. This chain connects TRBV7-8 to TRBJ2-1; 8 bases fit TRBD1. Looked up from germline, CDR1 is SGHVS and CDR2 is FQNEAQ. This CDR3 spans 16 amino acids. Unmatched junction bases numbered 9, after V lost 5 bases and J lost 3 bases. This CDR3 is CASSPIQGAIYNEQFF. In DNA form, the CDR3 reads TGTGCCAGCAGCCCCATCCAGGGGGCAATCTACAATGAGCAGTTCTTC.

The genes are TRBV28 and TRBJ2-7, with D uncertain. The germline V gene encodes CDR1 MDHEN and CDR2 SYDVKM. CDR3 size: 15 residues. V lost 4 bases and J lost 0, with 13 bases in between. The CDR3 region has the DNA TGTGCCAGCAGTTCCCCAGCGCTGAGCTCCTACGAGCAGTACTTC. This codes for CASSSPALSSYEQYF.